This TCR beta chain was obtained from a study of T cell responses to AZD1222 COVID-19 vaccine. Study results and caveats: The sample set comprised mostly white British donors with more females, and clonal diversity was possibly underestimated.

Germline CDR1 reads SNHLY; CDR2 reads FYNNEI. Trimming took off 3 bases at V and 5 bases at J, with 10 bases between the two ends. The CDR3 consists of 13 residues. Clones were sequenced by immunoSEQ multiplex PCR, and TCRdb holds only the in-frame ones, with some missing. The sample holds about 130,000 clones, around 93% seen once. On this clone: The target antigen is unknown.

The sequence came from an adult who received the AZD1222 COVID-19 vaccine. The source material was peripheral blood, sampled 28 days after the second AZD1222 dose. V and J are TRBV2 and TRBJ1-2; no reliable D call. In DNA form, the CDR3 reads TGTGCCAGCAGTGACAGTCGCCGATATGGCTACACCTTC. Protein product: CASSDSRRYGYTF.